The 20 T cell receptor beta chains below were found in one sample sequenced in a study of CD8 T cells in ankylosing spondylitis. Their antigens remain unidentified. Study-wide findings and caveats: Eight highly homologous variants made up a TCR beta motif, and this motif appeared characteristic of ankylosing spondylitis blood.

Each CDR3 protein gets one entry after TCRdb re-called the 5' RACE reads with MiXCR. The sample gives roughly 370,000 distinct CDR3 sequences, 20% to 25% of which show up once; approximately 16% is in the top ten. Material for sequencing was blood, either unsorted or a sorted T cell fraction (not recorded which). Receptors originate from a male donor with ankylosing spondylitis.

The CDR3 DNA reads as TGCAGTTTCTACGACAGAAGCAATCAGCCCCAGCATTTT. The encoded protein is CSFYDRSNQPQHF. V and J are TRBV20-1 and TRBJ1-5; a possible D gene is TRBD1 (5 bases). Trimming removed 8 bases at V and 1 base at J, with 12 bases between. The CDR3 loop spans 13 amino acids. Germline V lookup: CDR1 DFQATT, CDR2 SNEGSKA (reference sequence).

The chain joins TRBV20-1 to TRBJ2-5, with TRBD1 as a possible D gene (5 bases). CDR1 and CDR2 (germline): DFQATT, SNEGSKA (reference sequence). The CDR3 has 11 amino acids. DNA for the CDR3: TGCACTCTCCCAGGGCCAGAGACCCAGTACTTC. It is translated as CTLPGPETQYF.

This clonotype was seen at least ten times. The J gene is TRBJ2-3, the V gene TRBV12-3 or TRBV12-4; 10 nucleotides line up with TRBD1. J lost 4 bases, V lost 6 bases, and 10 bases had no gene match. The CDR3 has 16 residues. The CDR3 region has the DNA TGTGCCAGCAGCCCCCCGACAGGGGGCGCTTCAGATACGCAGTATTTT. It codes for CASSPPTGGASDTQYF.

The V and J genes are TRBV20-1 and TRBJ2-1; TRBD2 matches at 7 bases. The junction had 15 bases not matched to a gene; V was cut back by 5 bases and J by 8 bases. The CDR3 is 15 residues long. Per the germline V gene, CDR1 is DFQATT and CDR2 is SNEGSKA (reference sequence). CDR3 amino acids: CSALLAAPTGDEQFF. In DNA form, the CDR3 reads TGCAGTGCTCTCCTAGCGGCTCCCACGGGCGATGAGCAGTTCTTC.

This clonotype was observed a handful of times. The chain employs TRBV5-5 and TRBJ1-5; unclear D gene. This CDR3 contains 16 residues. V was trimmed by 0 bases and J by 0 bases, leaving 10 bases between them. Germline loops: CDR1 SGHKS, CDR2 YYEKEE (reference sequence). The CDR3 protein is CASSLVVGYSNQPQHF. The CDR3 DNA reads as TGTGCCAGCAGCTTGGTTGTAGGTTATAGCAATCAGCCCCAGCATTTT. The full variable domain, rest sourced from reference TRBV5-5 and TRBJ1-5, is DAGVTQSPTHLIKTRGQQVTLRCSPISGHKSVSWYQQVLGQGPQFIFQYYEKEERGRGNFPDRFSARQFPNYSSELNVNALLLGDSALYLCASSLVVGYSNQPQHFGDGTRLSIL.

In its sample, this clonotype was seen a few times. CDR3 protein: CASSSASGYQHF. DNA for the CDR3: TGTGCCAGCAGCTCAGCATCGGGGTACCAGCATTTT. This sequence joins TRBV7-9 and TRBJ1-5; D gene unclear. This CDR3 comprises 12 residues. Looked up from germline, CDR1 is SEHNR and CDR2 is FQNEAQ (reference sequence). The V end lost 4 bases, the J end lost 12 bases, and 13 bases lay between the germline ends.

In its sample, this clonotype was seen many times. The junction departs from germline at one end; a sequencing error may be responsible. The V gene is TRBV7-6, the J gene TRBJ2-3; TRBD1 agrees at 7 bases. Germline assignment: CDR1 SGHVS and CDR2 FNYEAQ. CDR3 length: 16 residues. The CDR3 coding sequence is TGTGCCAGCAGCTCTTGGACAGGACAAAGCACGGATACGCAGTATTTT. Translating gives CASSSWTGQSTDTQYF.

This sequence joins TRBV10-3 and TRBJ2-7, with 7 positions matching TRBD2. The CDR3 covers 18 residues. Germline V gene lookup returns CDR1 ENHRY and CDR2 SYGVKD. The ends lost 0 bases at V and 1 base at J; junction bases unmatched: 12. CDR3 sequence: CAISESIIASGTSYEQYF. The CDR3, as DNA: TGTGCCATCAGTGAGTCGATTATCGCAAGCGGGACTTCCTACGAGCAGTACTTC.

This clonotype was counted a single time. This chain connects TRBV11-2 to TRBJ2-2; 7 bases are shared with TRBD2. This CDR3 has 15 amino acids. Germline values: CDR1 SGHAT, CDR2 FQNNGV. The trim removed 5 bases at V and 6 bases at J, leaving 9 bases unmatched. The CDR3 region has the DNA TGTGCCAGCAGCCCACAGCGACTAGCAGCCGGGGAGCTGTTTTTT. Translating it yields CASSPQRLAAGELFF. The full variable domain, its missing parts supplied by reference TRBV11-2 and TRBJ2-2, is EAGVAQSPRYKIIEKRQSVAFWCNPISGHATLYWYQQILGQGPKLLIQFQNNGVVDDSQLPKDRFSAERLKGVDSTLKIQPAKLEDSAVYLCASSPQRLAAGELFFGEGSRLTVL.

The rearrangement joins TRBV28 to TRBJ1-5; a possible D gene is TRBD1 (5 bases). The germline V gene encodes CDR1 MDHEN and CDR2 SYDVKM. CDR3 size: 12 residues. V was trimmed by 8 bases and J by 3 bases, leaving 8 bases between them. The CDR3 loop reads CASDSPNQPQHF. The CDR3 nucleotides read TGTGCCAGCGACAGCCCCAATCAGCCCCAGCATTTT.

CDR3 residues: CASSRGGQDSPLHF. The DNA for the CDR3 is TGCGCCAGCAGCCGCGGGGGGCAAGATTCACCCCTCCACTTT. The gene calls are TRBV4-1 and TRBJ1-6; tentative D call: TRBD1 (6 bases). Germline CDR1 is MGHRA and CDR2 is YSYEKL. This CDR3 comprises 14 residues. V lost 4 bases, J lost 8 bases, and 12 bases lay in between.

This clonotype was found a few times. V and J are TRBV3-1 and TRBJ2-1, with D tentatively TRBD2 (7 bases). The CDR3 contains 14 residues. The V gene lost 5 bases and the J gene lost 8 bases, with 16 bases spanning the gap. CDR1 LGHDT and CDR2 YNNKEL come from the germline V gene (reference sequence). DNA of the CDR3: TGTGCCAGCAGCGGGGGGCGGGAGTTGTATGAGCAGTTCTTC. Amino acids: CASSGGRELYEQFF.

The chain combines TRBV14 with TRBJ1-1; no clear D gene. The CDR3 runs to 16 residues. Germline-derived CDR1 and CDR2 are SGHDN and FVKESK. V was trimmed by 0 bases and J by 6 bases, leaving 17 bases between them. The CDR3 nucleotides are TGTGCCAGCAGCCAAGATATTTCCCTGTTGCTGGCTGAAGCTTTCTTT. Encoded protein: CASSQDISLLLAEAFF.

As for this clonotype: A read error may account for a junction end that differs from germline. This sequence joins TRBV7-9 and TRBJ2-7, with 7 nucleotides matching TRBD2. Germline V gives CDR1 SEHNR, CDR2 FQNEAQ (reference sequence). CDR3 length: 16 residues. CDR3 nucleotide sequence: TGTGCCAGCAGCCTCGGTGTAGGACTCTCGAGCTCGGGGGGTGACTTC. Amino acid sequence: CASSLGVGLSSSGGDF.

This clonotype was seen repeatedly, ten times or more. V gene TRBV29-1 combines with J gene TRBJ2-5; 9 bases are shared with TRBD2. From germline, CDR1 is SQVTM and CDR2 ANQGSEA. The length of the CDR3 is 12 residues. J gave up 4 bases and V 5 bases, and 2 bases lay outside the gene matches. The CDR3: CSVLLAGETQYF. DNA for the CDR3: TGCAGCGTTCTACTAGCGGGAGAGACCCAGTACTTC.

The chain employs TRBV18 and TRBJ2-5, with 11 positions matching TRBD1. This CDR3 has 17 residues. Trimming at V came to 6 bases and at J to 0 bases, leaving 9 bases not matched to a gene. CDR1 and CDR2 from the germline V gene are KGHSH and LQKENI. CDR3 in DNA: TGTGCCAGCTCGTCGGGACAGGGGGTCTGGTACCAAGAGACCCAGTACTTC. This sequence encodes CASSSGQGVWYQETQYF. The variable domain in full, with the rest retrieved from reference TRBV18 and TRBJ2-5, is NAGVMQNPRHLVRRRGQEARLRCSPMKGHSHVYWYRQLPEEGLKFMVYLQKENIIDESGMPKERFSAEFPKEGPSILRIQQVVRGDSAAYFCASSSGQGVWYQETQYFGPGTRLLVL.

CDR3 nucleotides: TGTGCCATAAAAAGCGGGACTAGCACAGATACGCAGTATTTT. Residues: CAIKSGTSTDTQYF. The rearrangement uses TRBV10-3 and TRBJ2-3, with 7 bases fitting TRBD2. This CDR3 is built from 14 residues. Germline V CDR1 and CDR2: ENHRY, SYGVKD. V was clipped by 9 bases and J by 0 bases; unmatched bases: 6.

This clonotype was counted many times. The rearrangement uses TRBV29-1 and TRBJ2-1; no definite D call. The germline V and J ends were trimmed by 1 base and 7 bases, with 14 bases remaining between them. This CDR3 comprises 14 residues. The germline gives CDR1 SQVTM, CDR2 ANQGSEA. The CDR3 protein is CSVEGTSRGNEQFF. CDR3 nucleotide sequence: TGCAGCGTTGAAGGGACCTCACGAGGTAATGAGCAGTTCTTC.

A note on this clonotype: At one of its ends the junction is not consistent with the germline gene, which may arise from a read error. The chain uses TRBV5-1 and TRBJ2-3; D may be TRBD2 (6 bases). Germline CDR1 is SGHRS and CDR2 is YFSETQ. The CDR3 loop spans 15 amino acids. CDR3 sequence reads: CASSLGRDLTDTQYF. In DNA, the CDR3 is TGCGCCAGCAGTTTGGGCAGGGACTTAACAGATACGCAGTATTTT.

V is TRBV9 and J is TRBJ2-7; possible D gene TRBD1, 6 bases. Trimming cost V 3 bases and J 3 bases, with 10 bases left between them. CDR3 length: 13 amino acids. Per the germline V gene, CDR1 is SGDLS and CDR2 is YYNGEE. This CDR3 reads CASSAGDNYEQYF. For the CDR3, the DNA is TGTGCCAGCAGCGCTGGGGACAACTACGAGCAGTACTTC.